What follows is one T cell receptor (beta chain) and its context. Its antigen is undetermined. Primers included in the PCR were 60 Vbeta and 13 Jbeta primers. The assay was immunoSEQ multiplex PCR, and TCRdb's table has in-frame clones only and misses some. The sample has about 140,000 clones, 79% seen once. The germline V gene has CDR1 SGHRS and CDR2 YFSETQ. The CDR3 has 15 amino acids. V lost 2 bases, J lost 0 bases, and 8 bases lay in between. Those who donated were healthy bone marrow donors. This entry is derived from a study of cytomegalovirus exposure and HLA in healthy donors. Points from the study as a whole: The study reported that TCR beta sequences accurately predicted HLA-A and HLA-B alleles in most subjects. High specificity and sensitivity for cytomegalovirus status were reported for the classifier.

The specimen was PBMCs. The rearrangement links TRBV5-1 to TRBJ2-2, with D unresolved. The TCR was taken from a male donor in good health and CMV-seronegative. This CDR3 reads CASSLTQTNTGELFF. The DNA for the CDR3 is TGCGCCAGCAGCTTAACACAGACGAACACCGGGGAGCTGTTTTTT.